This TCR beta chain was documented in a study of CD8 T cells in ankylosing spondylitis. Study-wide points: It was reported that disease-linked clones were significantly enriched in matched ankylosing spondylitis synovial fluid.

Libraries of TCR beta came from quantitative 5'-RACE with molecular barcodes. TCRdb analysed the 5' RACE reads with MiXCR anew, one entry per CDR3 protein. The profile shows about 280,000 distinct CDR3 sequences, about 19% of them singletons. The CDR3 spans 12 residues. Trimming took 0 bases from V and 9 from J, leaving 9 bases between them. The germline CDR1 and CDR2 sequences are DFQATT and SNEGSKA (reference sequence). As to this clonotype: The target antigen is unknown.

The sequenced sample consisted of blood, either unsorted or a sorted T cell fraction (not recorded which). The origin of this receptor is a male donor with ankylosing spondylitis or in good health (not recorded which). This chain joins TRBV20-1 and TRBJ1-5; D not certain. CDR3 amino acids: CSARDQGSPQHF. Here the CDR3 DNA reads TGCAGTGCTAGAGATCAAGGCTCGCCCCAGCATTTT.